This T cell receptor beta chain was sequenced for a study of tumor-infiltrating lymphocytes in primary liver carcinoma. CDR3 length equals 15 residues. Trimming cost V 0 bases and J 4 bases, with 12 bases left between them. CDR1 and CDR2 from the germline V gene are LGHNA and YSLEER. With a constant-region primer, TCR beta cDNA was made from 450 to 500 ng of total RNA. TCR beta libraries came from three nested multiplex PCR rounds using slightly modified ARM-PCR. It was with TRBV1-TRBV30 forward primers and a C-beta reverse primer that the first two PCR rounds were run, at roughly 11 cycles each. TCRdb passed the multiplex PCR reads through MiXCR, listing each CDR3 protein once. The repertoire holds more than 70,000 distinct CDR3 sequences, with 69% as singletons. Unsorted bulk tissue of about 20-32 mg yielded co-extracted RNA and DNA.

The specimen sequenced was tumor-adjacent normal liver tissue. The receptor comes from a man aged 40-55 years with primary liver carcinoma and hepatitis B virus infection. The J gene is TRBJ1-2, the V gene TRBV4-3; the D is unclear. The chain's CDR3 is CASSQDGRHGYGYTF. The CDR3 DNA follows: TGCGCCAGCAGCCAAGATGGAAGGCATGGCTATGGCTACACCTTC.